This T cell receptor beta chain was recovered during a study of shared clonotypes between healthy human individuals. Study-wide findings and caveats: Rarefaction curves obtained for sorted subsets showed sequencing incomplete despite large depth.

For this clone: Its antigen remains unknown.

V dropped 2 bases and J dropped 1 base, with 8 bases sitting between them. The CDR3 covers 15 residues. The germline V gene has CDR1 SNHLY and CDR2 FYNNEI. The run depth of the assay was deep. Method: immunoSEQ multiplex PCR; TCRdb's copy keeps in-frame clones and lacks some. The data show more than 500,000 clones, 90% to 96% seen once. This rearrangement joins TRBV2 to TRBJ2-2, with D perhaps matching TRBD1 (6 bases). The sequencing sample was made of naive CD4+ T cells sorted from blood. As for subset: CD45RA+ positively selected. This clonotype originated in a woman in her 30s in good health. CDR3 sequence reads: CASSEMGQNTGELFF. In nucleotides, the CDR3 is TGTGCCAGCAGTGAAATGGGACAGAACACCGGGGAGCTGTTTTTT. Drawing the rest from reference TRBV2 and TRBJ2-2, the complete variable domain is EPEVTQTPSHQVTQMGQEVILRCVPISNHLYFYWYRQILGQKVEFLVSFYNNEISEKSEIFDDQFSVERPDGSNFTLKIRSTKLEDSAMYFCASSEMGQNTGELFFGEGSRLTVL.